The 15 T cell receptor beta chains below all came from one sample that was sequenced in a study of early T cells in non-severe SARS-CoV-2 infection. TCRdb reanalysed the 5' RACE reads using MiXCR and keeps one entry per CDR3 protein. The sample shows tens of thousands of distinct CDR3 sequences, roughly an eighth of them seen only once. The source material was whole blood. These receptor sequences come from an adult who was a healthcare worker with PCR-confirmed SARS-CoV-2 infection or an uninfected control (not recorded which).

The chain uses TRBV29-1 and TRBJ2-2; D ambiguous. The germline gives CDR1 SQVTM, CDR2 ANQGSEA. The V gene lost 6 bases and the J gene lost 3 bases, with 11 bases spanning the gap. The CDR3 totals 13 residues. This chain's CDR3 is CSVAGPYTGELFF. DNA for the CDR3: TGCAGCGTCGCCGGGCCCTACACCGGGGAGCTGTTTTTT.

This clonotype was picked up a small number of times. The chain uses TRBV6-5 and TRBJ1-2, with D possibly matching TRBD1 (5 bases). The CDR3 totals 13 residues. Germline V gives CDR1 MNHEY, CDR2 SVGAGI. V shed 4 bases and J shed 4 bases, with 10 bases lying between them. The CDR3 reads CASSLGGIYGYTF. The CDR3 DNA follows: TGTGCCAGCAGTTTGGGGGGGATCTATGGCTACACCTTC.

This chain links TRBV7-9 with TRBJ2-1, with D perhaps TRBD2 (5 bases). This CDR3 is 17 amino acids long. V was clipped by 2 bases and J by 2 bases, with 16 bases between them. Germline V gene lookup returns CDR1 SEHNR and CDR2 FQNEAQ (reference sequence). The CDR3 DNA sequence: TGTGCCAGCAGCTTAAGTTTTGGAGCTAGCCCCTACAATGAGCAGTTCTTC. It encodes CASSLSFGASPYNEQFF.

This clonotype was detected only a few times. The chain is built from TRBV20-1 and TRBJ2-2; D unclear. CDR3 size: 17 residues. Trimming stripped 1 base from V and 2 bases from J, with 17 bases between. CDR1 is DFQATT, CDR2 SNEGSKA, per germline (reference sequence). Here the CDR3 DNA reads TGCAGTGCTAGAGTTCCCCGGATGTTGGGAAACACCGGGGAGCTGTTTTTT. Translated, it gives CSARVPRMLGNTGELFF.

This clonotype has at least ten counts. This chain connects TRBV6-6 to TRBJ1-5; 7 bases line up with TRBD1. The CDR3 loop spans 14 amino acids. The ends lost 7 bases at V and 3 bases at J; junction bases unmatched: 6. CDR1 is MNHNY and CDR2 is SVGAGI in the germline V gene (reference sequence). This CDR3 is CASTTGTANQPQHF. CDR3 DNA: TGTGCCAGCACGACCGGGACAGCCAATCAGCCCCAGCATTTT.

CDR3 in amino acids: CSVEWVRGPDTQYF. The CDR3 nucleotides read TGCAGCGTTGAATGGGTCAGGGGCCCAGATACGCAGTATTTT. V usage is TRBV29-1 and J usage is TRBJ2-3, with D tentatively TRBD1 (6 bases). V lost 2 bases to trimming and J lost 4 bases, with 13 bases between them. Germline CDR1 reads SQVTM; CDR2 reads ANQGSEA. This CDR3 is 14 amino acids long.

This chain uses TRBV20-1 with TRBJ2-7, with 7 bases that match TRBD2. V trimming: 3 bases; J trimming: 4 bases; junction bases outside the gene matches: 6. Germline V gives CDR1 DFQATT, CDR2 SNEGSKA (reference sequence). The CDR3 is 13 amino acids. The CDR3 protein is CSARAGVRYEQYF. CDR3 DNA: TGCAGTGCTAGGGCGGGGGTACGGTACGAGCAGTACTTC.

In its sample, this clonotype was seen many times. J is TRBJ2-7 and V is TRBV30, with TRBD1 matching 10 bases. V gave up 1 base and J gave up 0 bases; unmatched junction bases: 0. The CDR3 sequence is 14 residues long. Germline loops: CDR1 GTSNPN, CDR2 SVGIG (reference sequence). The CDR3 DNA reads as TGTGCCTGGAGTGGACAGGGGGCCTCCTACGAGCAGTACTTC. Protein: CAWSGQGASYEQYF.

This clonotype has a count of ten or more. V is TRBV21-1 and J is TRBJ1-2. TRBV21-1 constitutes a pseudogene. The CDR3 runs 11 residues. CDR3 sequence reads: CASRNSYGYTF. CDR3 sequence (DNA): TGTGCCAGCAGAAACAGTTATGGCTACACCTTC.

The V gene is TRBV12-3 or TRBV12-4, the J gene TRBJ2-7; D uncertain. The CDR3 is 13 amino acids. V was pared by 1 base and J by 2 bases, with 6 bases between. The CDR3 reads CASSLVLTYEQYF. DNA of the CDR3: TGTGCCAGCAGTTTAGTACTGACCTACGAGCAGTACTTC.

In its sample, this clonotype was seen many times. V usage is TRBV5-4 and J usage is TRBJ2-3, with 12 nucleotides matching TRBD2. Germline V gene lookup returns CDR1 SGHNT and CDR2 YYREEE (reference sequence). This CDR3 has 17 residues. With V trimmed by 0 bases and J by 6 bases, 8 bases remained unmatched. Here the CDR3 reads CASSLGASGGAGDTQYF. CDR3 nucleotides: TGTGCCAGCAGCTTGGGAGCTAGCGGGGGGGCCGGGGATACGCAGTATTTT. Variable domain in full (rest from reference TRBV5-4 and TRBJ2-3): ETGVTQSPTHLIKTRGQQVTLRCSSQSGHNTVSWYQQALGQGPQFIFQYYREEENGRGNFPPRFSGLQFPNYSSELNVNALELDDSALYLCASSLGASGGAGDTQYFGPGTRLTVL.

The chain has TRBV6-5 and TRBJ1-1; D is uncertain. Germline loops: CDR1 MNHEY, CDR2 SVGAGI. The CDR3 extends over 18 amino acids. Trimming took off 5 bases at V and 0 bases at J, with 22 bases between the two ends. The CDR3 DNA reads as TGTGCCAGCAGTAACCACCCCATGTGGGGTGCCATGAACACTGAAGCTTTCTTT. Protein: CASSNHPMWGAMNTEAFF.

This clonotype was seen a handful of times. The V call is TRBV7-3, the J call TRBJ2-3; tentatively, D is TRBD2 (7 bases). Trimming pared 5 bases from V and 9 bases from J, leaving 15 bases between. This CDR3 comprises 13 residues. Germline assignment: CDR1 SGHTA and CDR2 FQGTGA. CDR3 amino acids: CASSLYEGGTQYF. The CDR3 nucleotides are TGTGCCAGCAGCCTATACGAGGGGGGGACGCAGTATTTT.

In this sample, this clonotype turned up many times. The chain uses TRBV2 and TRBJ2-2; TRBD1 aligns across 8 bases. The CDR3 has 15 amino acids. CDR1 SNHLY and CDR2 FYNNEI come from the germline V gene. V gave up 3 bases and J gave up 4 bases; unmatched junction bases: 4. Here the CDR3 reads CASSERTGRTGELFF. Written as DNA, the CDR3 is TGTGCCAGCAGTGAGAGGACAGGGCGCACCGGGGAGCTGTTTTTT.

This clonotype has a count of ten or more. The V call is TRBV28, the J call TRBJ1-6, with a tentative D call TRBD1 (5 bases). The CDR3 covers 14 residues. V was pared by 4 bases and J by 11 bases, with 15 bases between. The germline V gene has CDR1 MDHEN and CDR2 SYDVKM. CDR3 coding DNA: TGTGCCAGCAGTTCCGCAGGGCGGCGGACACCCCTCCACTTT. Translated, it gives CASSSAGRRTPLHF.